This is a list of T cell receptor beta chains from one sample in a study of cytomegalovirus exposure and HLA in healthy donors. TCRdb keeps only in-frame clones here, not all; method: immunoSEQ multiplex PCR. This table has about 63,000 clones, roughly 94% appearing once. The sequenced sample consisted of PBMCs. These receptors all come from a woman under 30 in good health and CMV-seropositive. The conserved cysteine and the conserved F or W are not part of the CDR3 here. A D gene is named only where the DNA matches it firmly. Size is stated for part of the rows, as once, few or many counts, or as a class when the clone is expanded.

cdr3_aa,d_call,j_call,v_call,clone_size
ASSVTGEQY,.,TRBJ2-7,TRBV18,.
ASSLKGGQIYEQY,.,TRBJ2-7,TRBV5-6,.
ASRKTGINGELF,TRBD1,TRBJ2-2,TRBV6-4,.
ASRAGTGSYEQY,TRBD1,TRBJ2-7,TRBV4-1,.
ASSLSWGGSGAKETQY,TRBD2,TRBJ2-5,TRBV27,.
ASSAWDSLDYGYT,.,TRBJ1-2,TRBV9,.
ASSLAGGEFAYGYT,.,TRBJ1-2,TRBV7-8,.
ASRPITSGGIKSYNEQF,TRBD2,TRBJ2-1,TRBV5-6,.
ATLGRTGGSYNEQF,TRBD2,TRBJ2-1,TRBV2,.
ASSLEVSTGLDEQY,.,TRBJ2-7,TRBV5-5,.
AWSRGPTRPLH,TRBD1,TRBJ1-6,TRBV30,once
ASSLGANEQF,.,TRBJ2-1,TRBV7-6,once
ASSLAGTGDYEQY,TRBD1,TRBJ2-7,TRBV7-2,.
ASSLIGLETQY,.,TRBJ2-5,TRBV27,.
ASKDSTEHTEAF,.,TRBJ1-1,TRBV7-2,.
ASSSGGGPEQF,TRBD2,TRBJ2-1,TRBV5-1,.
ASSLRGGNEQF,TRBD2,TRBJ2-1,TRBV7-3,.
ASSQEQGWAYEQY,TRBD1,TRBJ2-7,TRBV4-2,.
AWSRRQANTGELF,.,TRBJ2-2,TRBV30,.
ASSRWEEDEKLF,.,TRBJ1-4,TRBV19,once
ASSDRQGSYGYT,.,TRBJ1-2,TRBV9,.
ASGGTVLYGYT,.,TRBJ1-2,TRBV19,.
ASSFGAGSYEQY,.,TRBJ2-7,TRBV5-5,once
ASGRDRGTSPLH,TRBD1,TRBJ1-6,TRBV18,.
ASSQIIQGRGQPQH,.,TRBJ1-5,TRBV4-1,.
ASSLTGANTEAF,TRBD1,TRBJ1-1,TRBV7-9,.
ASSRREGQGNEQF,TRBD2,TRBJ2-1,TRBV27,.
ASSYSVAGDGHTQY,TRBD2,TRBJ2-3,TRBV6-6,.
ASSKRQGPFTGELF,.,TRBJ2-2,TRBV21-1,.
ASSLGGLQGKYGYT,TRBD1,TRBJ1-2,TRBV13,.
ASRCERPSYEQY,.,TRBJ2-7,TRBV21-1,.
ASSRKDRMNTEAF,TRBD1,TRBJ1-1,TRBV7-9,.
ASSYTLNTEAF,.,TRBJ1-1,TRBV4-3,few
ASSFGGVSNTEAF,.,TRBJ1-1,TRBV6-5,once
ASRIQGFTGELF,.,TRBJ2-2,TRBV28,.
ASSPTSGRNIFWGEQF,TRBD2,TRBJ2-1,TRBV2,.
ASGYVLNRTYEQY,.,TRBJ2-7,TRBV12-5,.
ATRTGPTYEQY,TRBD1,TRBJ2-7,TRBV28,.
ASTTGTATDTQY,TRBD1,TRBJ2-3,TRBV10-1,.
ASSVGRSTDTQY,.,TRBJ2-3,TRBV9,.
ASSPGTSGSNEQF,TRBD2,TRBJ2-1,TRBV5-6,.
ASSLGTGGLGTEAF,TRBD1,TRBJ1-1,TRBV5-4,.
AWSPFQGAYEQY,TRBD1,TRBJ2-7,TRBV30,once
ASSFNYGYT,.,TRBJ1-2,TRBV19,.
SVVGPNNEQF,.,TRBJ2-1,TRBV29-1,.
ASSYVGAHTEAF,.,TRBJ1-1,TRBV6-5,.
ASSSDYDNEQF,.,TRBJ2-1,TRBV7-2,.
ASRTINDRDYGYT,TRBD1,TRBJ1-2,TRBV19,.
ASGPGKGPYEQY,.,TRBJ2-7,TRBV27,once
AWGGQYGLF,TRBD1,TRBJ1-4,TRBV30,.
ASSLVYGQGARDTQY,TRBD1,TRBJ2-3,TRBV7-2,.
ASSNPPRDNEQF,.,TRBJ2-1,TRBV7-3,.
ASSYPDRGGETQY,TRBD1,TRBJ2-5,TRBV6-6,once
ASSAPGQTYEQY,.,TRBJ2-7,TRBV6-1,.
ASSWDRENTEAF,TRBD1,TRBJ1-1,TRBV6-5,.
ASSLREVGDEKLF,.,TRBJ1-4,TRBV5-5,.
ASTQGDRGWGEQF,TRBD1,TRBJ2-1,TRBV2,.
ASSMDSHQTQY,.,TRBJ2-5,TRBV7-2,.
ASSPDRERAYEQY,TRBD1,TRBJ2-7,TRBV18,.